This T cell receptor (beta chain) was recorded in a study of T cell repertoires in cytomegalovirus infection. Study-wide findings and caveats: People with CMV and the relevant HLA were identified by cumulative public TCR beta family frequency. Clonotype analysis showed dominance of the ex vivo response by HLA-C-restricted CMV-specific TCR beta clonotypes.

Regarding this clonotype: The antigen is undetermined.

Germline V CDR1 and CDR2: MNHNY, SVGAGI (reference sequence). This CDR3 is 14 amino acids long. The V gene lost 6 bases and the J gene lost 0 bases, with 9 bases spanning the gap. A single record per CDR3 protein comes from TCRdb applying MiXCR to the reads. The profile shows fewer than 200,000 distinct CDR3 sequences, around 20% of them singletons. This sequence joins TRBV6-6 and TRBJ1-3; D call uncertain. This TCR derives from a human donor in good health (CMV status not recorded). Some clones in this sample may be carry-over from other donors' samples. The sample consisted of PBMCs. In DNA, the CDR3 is TGTGCCAGCAGGCAGGACGGCTCTGGAAACACCATATATTTT. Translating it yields CASRQDGSGNTIYF.